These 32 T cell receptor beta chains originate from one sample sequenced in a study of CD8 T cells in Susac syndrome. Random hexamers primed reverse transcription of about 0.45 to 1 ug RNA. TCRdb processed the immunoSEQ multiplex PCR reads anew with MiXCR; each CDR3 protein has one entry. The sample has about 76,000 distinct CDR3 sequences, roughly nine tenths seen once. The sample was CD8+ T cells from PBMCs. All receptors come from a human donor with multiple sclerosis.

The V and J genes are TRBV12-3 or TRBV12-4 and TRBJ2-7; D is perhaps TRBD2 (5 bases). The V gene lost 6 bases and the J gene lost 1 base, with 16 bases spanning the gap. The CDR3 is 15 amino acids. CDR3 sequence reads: CASSPRGDMSYEQYF. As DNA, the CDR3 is TGTGCCAGCAGCCCCCGGGGAGATATGTCCTACGAGCAGTACTTC.

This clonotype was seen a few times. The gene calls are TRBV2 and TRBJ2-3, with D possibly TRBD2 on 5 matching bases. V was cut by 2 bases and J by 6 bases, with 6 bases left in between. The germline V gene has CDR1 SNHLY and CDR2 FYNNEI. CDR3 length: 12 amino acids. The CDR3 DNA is TGTGCCAGCAGTGAACCGGGGGATACGCAGTATTTT. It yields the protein CASSEPGDTQYF. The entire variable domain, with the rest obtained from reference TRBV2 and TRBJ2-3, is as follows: EPEVTQTPSHQVTQMGQEVILRCVPISNHLYFYWYRQILGQKVEFLVSFYNNEISEKSEIFDDQFSVERPDGSNFTLKIRSTKLEDSAMYFCASSEPGDTQYFGPGTRLTVL.

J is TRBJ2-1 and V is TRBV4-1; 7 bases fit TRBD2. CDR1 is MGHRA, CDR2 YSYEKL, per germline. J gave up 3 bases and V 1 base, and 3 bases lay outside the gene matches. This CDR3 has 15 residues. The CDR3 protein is CASSQGGLSYNEQFF. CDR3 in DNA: TGCGCCAGCAGCCAAGGGGGACTAAGCTACAATGAGCAGTTCTTC.

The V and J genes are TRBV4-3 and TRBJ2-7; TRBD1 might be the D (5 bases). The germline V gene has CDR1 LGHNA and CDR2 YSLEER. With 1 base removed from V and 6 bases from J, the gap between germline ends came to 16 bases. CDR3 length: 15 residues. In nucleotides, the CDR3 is TGCGCCAGCAGCCAAGCCCGTTTAGGGGTTTCCGAGCAGTACTTC. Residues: CASSQARLGVSEQYF.

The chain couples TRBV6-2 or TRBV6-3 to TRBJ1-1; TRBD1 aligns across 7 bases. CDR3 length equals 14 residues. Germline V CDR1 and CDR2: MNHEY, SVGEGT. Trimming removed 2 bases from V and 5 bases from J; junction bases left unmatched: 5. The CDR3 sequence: CASSYPTGITEAFF. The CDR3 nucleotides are TGTGCCAGCAGTTACCCGACAGGGATTACTGAAGCTTTCTTT.

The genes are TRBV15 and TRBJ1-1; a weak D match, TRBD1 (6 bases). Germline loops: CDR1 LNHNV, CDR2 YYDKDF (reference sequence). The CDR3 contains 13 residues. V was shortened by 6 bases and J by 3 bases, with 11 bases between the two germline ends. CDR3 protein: CATSGEGDTEAFF. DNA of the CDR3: TGTGCCACCAGTGGGGAGGGGGACACTGAAGCTTTCTTT.

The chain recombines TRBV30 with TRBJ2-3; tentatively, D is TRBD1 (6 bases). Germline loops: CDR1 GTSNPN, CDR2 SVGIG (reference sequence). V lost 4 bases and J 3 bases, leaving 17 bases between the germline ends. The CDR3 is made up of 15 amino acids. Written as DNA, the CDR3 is TGTGCCTGGACGCTAGGACAGCTTCTTACAGATACGCAGTATTTT. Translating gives CAWTLGQLLTDTQYF.

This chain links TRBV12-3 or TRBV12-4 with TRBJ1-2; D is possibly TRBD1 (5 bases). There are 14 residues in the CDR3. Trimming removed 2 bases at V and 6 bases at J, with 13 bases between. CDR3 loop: CASSLTGGVDGYTF. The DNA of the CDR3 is TGTGCCAGCAGTTTAACAGGCGGGGTTGATGGCTACACCTTC.

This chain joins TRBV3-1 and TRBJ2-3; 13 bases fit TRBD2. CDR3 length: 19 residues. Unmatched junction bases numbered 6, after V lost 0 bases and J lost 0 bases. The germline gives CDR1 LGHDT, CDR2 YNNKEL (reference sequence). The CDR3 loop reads CASSQDRGLAGWSTDTQYF. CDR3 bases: TGTGCCAGCAGCCAAGATAGGGGACTAGCGGGGTGGAGCACAGATACGCAGTATTTT.

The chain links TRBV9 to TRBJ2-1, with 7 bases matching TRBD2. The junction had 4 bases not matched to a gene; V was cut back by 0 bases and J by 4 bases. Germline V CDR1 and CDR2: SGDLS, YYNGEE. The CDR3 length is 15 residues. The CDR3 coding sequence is TGTGCCAGCAGCGTAGTTGGACTAGAGTACAATGAGCAGTTCTTC. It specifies CASSVVGLEYNEQFF.

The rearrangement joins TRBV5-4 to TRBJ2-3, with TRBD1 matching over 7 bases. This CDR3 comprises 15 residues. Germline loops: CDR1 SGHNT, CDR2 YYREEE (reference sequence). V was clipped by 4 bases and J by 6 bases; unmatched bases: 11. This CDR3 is CASSDWDRRQDTQYF. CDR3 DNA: TGTGCCAGCAGCGACTGGGACAGAAGACAGGATACGCAGTATTTT.

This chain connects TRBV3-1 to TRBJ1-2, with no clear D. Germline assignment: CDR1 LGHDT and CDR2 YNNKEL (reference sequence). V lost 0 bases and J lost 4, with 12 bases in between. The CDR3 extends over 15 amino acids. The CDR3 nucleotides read TGTGCCAGCAGCCAAGATTTCGTCTCGGCCTATGGCTACACCTTC. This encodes CASSQDFVSAYGYTF.

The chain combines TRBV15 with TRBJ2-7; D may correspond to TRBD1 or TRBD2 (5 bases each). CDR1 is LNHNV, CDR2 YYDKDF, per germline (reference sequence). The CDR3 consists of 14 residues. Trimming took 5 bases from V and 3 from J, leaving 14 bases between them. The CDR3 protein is CATSLSGTRYEQYF. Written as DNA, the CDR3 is TGTGCCACCAGCCTATCCGGGACCCGCTACGAGCAGTACTTC.

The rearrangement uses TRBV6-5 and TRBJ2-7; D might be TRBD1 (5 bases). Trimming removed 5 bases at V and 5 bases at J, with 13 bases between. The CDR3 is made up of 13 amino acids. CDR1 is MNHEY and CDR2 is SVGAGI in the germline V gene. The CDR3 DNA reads TGTGCCAGCAGTCCAGGGCCTACCGACGAGCAGTACTTC. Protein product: CASSPGPTDEQYF.

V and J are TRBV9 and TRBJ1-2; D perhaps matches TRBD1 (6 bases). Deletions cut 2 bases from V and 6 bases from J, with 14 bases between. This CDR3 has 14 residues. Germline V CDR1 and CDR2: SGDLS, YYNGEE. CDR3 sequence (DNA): TGTGCCAGCAGCGTCGGTGGGGGGGCAAATGGCTACACCTTC. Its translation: CASSVGGGANGYTF.

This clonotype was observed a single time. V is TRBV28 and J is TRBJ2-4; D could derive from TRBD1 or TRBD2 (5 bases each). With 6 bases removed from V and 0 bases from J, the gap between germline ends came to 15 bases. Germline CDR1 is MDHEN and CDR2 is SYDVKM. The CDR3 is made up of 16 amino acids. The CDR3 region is CASSPSGTIAKNIQYF. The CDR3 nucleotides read TGTGCCAGCAGCCCCTCCGGGACCATAGCCAAAAACATTCAGTACTTC.

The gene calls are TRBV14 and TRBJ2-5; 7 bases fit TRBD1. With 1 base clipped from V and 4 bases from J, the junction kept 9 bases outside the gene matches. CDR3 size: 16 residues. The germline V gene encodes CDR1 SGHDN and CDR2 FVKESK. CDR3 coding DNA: TGTGCCAGCAGCCAAGTAACCGGAACAGGGGCAGAGACCCAGTACTTC. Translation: CASSQVTGTGAETQYF.

The CDR3 sequence is CASSLTGGAGETQYF. CDR3 DNA: TGTGCCAGCAGTTTGACAGGGGGCGCGGGGGAGACCCAGTACTTC. The chain couples TRBV28 to TRBJ2-5, with TRBD1 identical over 10 bases. Germline V gene data show CDR1 as MDHEN and CDR2 as SYDVKM. After removal of 3 bases from V and 5 bases from J, the junction contained 6 bases not matched to a gene. CDR3 length: 15 amino acids.

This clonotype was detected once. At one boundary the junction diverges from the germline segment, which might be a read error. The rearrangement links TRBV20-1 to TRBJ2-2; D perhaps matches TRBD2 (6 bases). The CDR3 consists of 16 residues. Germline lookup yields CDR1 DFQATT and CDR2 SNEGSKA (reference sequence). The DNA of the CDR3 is TGCAGTGCTAGAGATTTGGCGGGGACGAACGCCGGGGAGCTGTTTTTT. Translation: CSARDLAGTNAGELFF.

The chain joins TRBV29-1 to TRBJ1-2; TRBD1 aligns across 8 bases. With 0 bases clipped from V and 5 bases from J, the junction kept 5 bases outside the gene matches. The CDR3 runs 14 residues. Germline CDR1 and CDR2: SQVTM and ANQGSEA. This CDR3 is CSVEDRDRLYGYTF. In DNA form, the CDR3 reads TGCAGCGTTGAAGACCGGGACAGGCTTTATGGCTACACCTTC.

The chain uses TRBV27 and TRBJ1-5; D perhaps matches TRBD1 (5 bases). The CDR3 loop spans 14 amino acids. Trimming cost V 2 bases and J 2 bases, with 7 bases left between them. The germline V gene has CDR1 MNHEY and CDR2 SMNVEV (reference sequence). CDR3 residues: CASSLVQGNQPQHF. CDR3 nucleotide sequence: TGTGCCAGCAGTTTAGTACAGGGCAATCAGCCCCAGCATTTT.

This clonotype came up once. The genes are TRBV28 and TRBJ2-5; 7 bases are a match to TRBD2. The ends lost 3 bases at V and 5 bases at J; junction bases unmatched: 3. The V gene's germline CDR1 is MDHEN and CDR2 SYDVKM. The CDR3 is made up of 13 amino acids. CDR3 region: CASSFGLVETQYF. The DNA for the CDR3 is TGTGCCAGCAGTTTCGGACTAGTGGAGACCCAGTACTTC.

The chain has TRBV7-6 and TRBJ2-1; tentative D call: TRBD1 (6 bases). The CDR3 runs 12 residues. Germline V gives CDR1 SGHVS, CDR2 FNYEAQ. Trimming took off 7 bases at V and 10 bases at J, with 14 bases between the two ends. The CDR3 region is CASNSRGAEQFF. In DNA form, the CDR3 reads TGTGCCAGCAACTCCAGGGGCGCAGAGCAGTTCTTC.

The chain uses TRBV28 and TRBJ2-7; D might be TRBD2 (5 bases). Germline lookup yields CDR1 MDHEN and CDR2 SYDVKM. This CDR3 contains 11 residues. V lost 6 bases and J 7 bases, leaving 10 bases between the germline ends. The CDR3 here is CASSDGIEQYF. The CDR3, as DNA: TGTGCCAGCAGCGACGGGATTGAGCAGTACTTC.

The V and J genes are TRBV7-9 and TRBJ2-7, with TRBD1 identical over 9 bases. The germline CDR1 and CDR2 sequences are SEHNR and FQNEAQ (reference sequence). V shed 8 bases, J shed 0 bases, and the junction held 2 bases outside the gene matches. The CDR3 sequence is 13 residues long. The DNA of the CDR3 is TGTGCCAGCGGACAGGGGAACTCCTACGAGCAGTACTTC. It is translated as CASGQGNSYEQYF.

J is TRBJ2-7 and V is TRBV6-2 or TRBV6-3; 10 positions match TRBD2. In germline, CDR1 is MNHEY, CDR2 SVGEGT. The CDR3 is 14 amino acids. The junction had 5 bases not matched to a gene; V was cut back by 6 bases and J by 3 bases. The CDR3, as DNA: TGTGCCAGCAGCCCTAGCGGGAGTGGCTACGAGCAGTACTTC. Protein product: CASSPSGSGYEQYF.

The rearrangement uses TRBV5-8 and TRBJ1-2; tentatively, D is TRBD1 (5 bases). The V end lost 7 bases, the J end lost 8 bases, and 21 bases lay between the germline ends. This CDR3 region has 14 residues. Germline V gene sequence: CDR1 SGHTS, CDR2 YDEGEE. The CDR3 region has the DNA TGTGCCAGCTTACTTTGGGGCCGAGGGGACGGCTACACCTTC. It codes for CASLLWGRGDGYTF.

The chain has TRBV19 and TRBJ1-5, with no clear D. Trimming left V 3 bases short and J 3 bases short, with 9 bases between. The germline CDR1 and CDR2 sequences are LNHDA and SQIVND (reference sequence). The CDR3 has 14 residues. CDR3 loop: CASSIQGYNQPQHF. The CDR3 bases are TGTGCCAGTAGTATTCAAGGGTACAATCAGCCCCAGCATTTT.

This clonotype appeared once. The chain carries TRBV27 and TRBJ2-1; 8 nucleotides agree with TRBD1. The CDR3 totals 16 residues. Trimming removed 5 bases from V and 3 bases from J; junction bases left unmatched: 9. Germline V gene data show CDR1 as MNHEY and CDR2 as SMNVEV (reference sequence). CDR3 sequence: CASSPLETGDYNEQFF. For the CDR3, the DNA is TGTGCCAGCAGTCCTCTCGAGACAGGGGACTACAATGAGCAGTTCTTC.

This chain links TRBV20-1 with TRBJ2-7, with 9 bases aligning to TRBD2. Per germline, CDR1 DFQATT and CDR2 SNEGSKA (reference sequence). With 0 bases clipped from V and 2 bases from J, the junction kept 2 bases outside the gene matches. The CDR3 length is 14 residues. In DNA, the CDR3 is TGCAGTGCTAGAGATGGCGGGGGGGCCTACGAGCAGTACTTC. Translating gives CSARDGGGAYEQYF.

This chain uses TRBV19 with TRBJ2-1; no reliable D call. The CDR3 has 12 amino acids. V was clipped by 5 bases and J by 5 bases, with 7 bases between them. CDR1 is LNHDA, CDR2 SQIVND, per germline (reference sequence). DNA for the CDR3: TGTGCCAGTAGTTCCTCTCACAATGAGCAGTTCTTC. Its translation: CASSSSHNEQFF.

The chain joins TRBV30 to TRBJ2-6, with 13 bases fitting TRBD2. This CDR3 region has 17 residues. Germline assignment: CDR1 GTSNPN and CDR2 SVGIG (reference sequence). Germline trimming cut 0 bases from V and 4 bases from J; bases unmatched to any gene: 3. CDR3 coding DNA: TGTGCCTGGAGTGTACTAGCGGGAGGGTGGGGGGCCAACGTCCTGACTTTC. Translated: CAWSVLAGGWGANVLTF.